This TCR beta chain is from a study of read filtering for tumor transcriptome and immune sequencing. Overall study context: By R-ISS, stages I, II and III held about 8, 15 and 7 patients. IR-seq gave about 3.5 to 10.27 million TCR reads per sample; RNA-seq gave roughly 80 to 1,300. DNase treatment preceded whole-transcriptome library preparation.

Every patient had bone marrow sampled while the disease was active. The library was built from about 400 ng RNA with molecular barcoded adaptors for alpha/delta and beta/gamma chains. Via MiXCR, TCRdb re-called the reads, giving one row per CDR3 protein. This sample has about 130,000 distinct CDR3 sequences, with roughly 13% found just once. The source is a donor at least 40 years old with multiple myeloma. Specimen: a population of CD138-negative cells sorted from bone marrow.

This CDR3 reads CASAGSNSYNEQFF. The CDR3 nucleotides read TGCGCCAGTGCCGGTTCGAACTCCTACAATGAGCAGTTCTTC. This chain joins TRBV5-1 and TRBJ2-1; D remains unclear. The CDR3 contains 14 residues. The V end was cut by 8 bases, the J end by 0 bases, with 12 bases between. Germline CDR1 and CDR2: SGHRS and YFSETQ.